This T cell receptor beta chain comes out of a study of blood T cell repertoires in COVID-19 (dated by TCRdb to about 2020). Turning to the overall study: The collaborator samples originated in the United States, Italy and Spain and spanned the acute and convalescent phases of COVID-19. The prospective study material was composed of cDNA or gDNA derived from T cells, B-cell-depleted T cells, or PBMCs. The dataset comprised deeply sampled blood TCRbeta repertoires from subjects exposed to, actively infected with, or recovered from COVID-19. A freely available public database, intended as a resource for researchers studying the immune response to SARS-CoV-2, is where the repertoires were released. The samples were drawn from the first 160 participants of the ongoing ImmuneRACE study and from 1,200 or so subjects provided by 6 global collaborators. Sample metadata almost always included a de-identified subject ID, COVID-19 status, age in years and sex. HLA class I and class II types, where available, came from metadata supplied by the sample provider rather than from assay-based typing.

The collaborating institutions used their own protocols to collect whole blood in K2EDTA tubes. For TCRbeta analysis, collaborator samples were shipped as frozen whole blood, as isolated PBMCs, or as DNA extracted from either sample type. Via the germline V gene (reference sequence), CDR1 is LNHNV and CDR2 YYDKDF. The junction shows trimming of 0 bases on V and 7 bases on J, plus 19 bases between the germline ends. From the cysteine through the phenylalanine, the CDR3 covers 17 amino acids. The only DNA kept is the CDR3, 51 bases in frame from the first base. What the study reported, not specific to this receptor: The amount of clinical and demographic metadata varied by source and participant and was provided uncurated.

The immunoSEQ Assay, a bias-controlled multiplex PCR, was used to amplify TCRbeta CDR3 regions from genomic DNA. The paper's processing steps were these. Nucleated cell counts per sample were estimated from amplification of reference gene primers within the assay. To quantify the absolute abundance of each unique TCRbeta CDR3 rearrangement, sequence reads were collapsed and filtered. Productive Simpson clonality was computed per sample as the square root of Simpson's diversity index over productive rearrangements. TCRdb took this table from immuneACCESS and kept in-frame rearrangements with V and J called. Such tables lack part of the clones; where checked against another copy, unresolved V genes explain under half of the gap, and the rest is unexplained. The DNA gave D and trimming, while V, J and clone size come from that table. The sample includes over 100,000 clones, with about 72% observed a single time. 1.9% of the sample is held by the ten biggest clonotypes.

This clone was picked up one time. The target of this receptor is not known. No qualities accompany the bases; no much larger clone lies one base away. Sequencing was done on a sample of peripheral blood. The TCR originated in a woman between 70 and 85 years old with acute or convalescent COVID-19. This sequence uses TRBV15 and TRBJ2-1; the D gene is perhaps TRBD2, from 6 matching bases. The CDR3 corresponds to CATSRDLGSGGRNEQFF. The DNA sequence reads TGTGCCACCAGCAGAGATCTGGGATCCGGGGGAAGGAATGAGCAGTTCTTC.